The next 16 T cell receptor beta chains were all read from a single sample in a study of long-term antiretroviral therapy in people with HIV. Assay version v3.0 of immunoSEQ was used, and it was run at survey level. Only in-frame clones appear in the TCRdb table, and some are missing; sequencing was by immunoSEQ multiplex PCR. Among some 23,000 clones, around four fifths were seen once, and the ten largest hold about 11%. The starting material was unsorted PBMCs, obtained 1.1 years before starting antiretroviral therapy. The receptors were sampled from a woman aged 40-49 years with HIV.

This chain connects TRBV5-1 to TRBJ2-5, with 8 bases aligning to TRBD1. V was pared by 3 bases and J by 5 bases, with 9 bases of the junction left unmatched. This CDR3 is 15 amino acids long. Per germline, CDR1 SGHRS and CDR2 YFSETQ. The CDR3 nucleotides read TGCGCCAGCAGCTCACAGACAGGGGAGTGGGAGACCCAGTACTTC. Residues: CASSSQTGEWETQYF.

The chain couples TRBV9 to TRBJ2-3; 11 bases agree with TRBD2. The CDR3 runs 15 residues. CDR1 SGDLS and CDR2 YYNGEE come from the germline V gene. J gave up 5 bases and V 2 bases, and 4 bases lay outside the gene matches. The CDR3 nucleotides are TGTGCCAGCAGCGTTAGCGGGGGGGCGCGAGATACGCAGTATTTT. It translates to CASSVSGGARDTQYF. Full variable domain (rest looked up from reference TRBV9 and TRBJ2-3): DSGVTQTPKHLITATGQRVTLRCSPRSGDLSVYWYQQSLDQGLQFLIQYYNGEERAKGNILERFSAQQFPDLHSELNLSSLELGDSALYFCASSVSGGARDTQYFGPGTRLTVL.

CDR3 nucleotides: TGCAGCGTTGAACCCCCCTCAGATACGCAGTATTTT. Amino acid sequence: CSVEPPSDTQYF. The chain joins TRBV29-1 to TRBJ2-3; D unresolved. CDR1 SQVTM and CDR2 ANQGSEA come from the germline V gene. Trimming took 2 bases from V and 4 from J, leaving 7 bases between them. CDR3 size: 12 residues.

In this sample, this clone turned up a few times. The CDR3 DNA sequence: TGTGCCAGTAGTATAGATCCTGGTTTGGTCCAAGAGACCCAGTACTTC. As protein: CASSIDPGLVQETQYF. The chain uses TRBV19 and TRBJ2-5; D uncertain. Germline CDR1 LNHDA, CDR2 SQIVND (reference sequence). Trimming left V 0 bases short and J 1 base short, with 12 bases between. The CDR3 totals 16 residues.

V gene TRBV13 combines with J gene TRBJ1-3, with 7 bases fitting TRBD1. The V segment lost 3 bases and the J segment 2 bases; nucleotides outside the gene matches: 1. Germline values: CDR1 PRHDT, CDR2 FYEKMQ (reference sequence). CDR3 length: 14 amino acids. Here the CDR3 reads CASSFDRAGNTIYF. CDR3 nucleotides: TGTGCCAGCAGCTTCGACAGGGCTGGAAACACCATATATTTT.

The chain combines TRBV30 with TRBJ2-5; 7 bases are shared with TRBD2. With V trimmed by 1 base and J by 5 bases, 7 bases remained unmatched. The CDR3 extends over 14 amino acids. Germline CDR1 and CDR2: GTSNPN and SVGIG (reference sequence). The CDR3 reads CAWSGGTGGETQYF. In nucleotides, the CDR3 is TGTGCCTGGAGTGGGGGGACGGGAGGCGAGACCCAGTACTTC.

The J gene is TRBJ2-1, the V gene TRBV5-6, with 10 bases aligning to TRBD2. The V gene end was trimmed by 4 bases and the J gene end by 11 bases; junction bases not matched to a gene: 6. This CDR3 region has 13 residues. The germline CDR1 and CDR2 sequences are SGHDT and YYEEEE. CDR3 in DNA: TGTGCCAGCAGCGCCCTACTAGCGGGGAAGCAGTTCTTC. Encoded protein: CASSALLAGKQFF.

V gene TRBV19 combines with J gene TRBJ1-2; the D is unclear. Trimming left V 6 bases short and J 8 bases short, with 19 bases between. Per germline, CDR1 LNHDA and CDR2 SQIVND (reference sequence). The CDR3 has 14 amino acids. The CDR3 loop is CASRIAAALVGYTF. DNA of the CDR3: TGTGCCAGTAGGATCGCGGCAGCCTTGGTGGGCTACACCTTC.

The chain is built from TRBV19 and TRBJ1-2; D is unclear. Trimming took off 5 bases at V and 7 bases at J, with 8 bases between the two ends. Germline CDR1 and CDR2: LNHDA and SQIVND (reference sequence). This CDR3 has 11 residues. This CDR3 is CASSQGLGYTF. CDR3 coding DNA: TGTGCCAGTAGTCAAGGACTTGGCTACACCTTC. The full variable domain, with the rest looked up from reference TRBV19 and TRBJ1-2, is DGGITQSPKYLFRKEGQNVTLSCEQNLNHDAMYWYRQDPGQGLRLIYYSQIVNDFQKGDIAEGYSVSREKKESFPLTVTSAQKNPTAFYLCASSQGLGYTFGSGTRLTVV.

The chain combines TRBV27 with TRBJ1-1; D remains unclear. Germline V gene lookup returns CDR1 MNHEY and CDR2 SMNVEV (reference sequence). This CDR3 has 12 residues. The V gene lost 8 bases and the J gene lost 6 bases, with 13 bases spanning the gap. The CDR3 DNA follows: TGTGCCAGCCGAACGGGTCCGTCTGAAGCTTTCTTT. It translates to CASRTGPSEAFF.

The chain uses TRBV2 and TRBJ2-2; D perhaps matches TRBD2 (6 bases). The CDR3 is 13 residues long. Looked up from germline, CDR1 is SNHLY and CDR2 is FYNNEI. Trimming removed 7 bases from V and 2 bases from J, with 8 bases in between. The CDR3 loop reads CASMRGNTGELFF. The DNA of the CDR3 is TGTGCCAGCATGCGGGGCAACACCGGGGAGCTGTTTTTT.

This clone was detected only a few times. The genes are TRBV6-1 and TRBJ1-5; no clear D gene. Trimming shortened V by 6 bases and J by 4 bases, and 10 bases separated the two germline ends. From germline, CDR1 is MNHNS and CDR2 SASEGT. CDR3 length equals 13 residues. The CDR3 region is CASRHDGNQPQHF. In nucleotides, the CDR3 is TGTGCCAGCAGACACGACGGGAATCAGCCCCAGCATTTT.

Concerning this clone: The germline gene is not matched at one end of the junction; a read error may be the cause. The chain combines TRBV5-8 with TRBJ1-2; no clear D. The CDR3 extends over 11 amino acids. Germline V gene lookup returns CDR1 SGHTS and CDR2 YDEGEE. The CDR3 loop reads CASSLLRIASF. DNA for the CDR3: TGTGCCAGCAGCTTGTTGCGGATCGCCTCCTTC.

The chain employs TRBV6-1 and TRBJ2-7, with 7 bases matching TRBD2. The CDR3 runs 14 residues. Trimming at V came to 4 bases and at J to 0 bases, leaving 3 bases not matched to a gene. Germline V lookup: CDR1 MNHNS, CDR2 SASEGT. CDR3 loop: CASSVGGSSYEQYF. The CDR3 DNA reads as TGTGCCAGCAGTGTCGGGGGGAGCTCCTACGAGCAGTACTTC.

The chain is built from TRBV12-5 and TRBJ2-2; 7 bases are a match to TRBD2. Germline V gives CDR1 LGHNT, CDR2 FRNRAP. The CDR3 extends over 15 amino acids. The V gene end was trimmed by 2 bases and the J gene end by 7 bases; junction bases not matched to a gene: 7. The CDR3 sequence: CASGLRQGGVGELFF. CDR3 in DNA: TGTGCTAGTGGTTTGAGGCAGGGAGGGGTCGGGGAGCTGTTTTTT.

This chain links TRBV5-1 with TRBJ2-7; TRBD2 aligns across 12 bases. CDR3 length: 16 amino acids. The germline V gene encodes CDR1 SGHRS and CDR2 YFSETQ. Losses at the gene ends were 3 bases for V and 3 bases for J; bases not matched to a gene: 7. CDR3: CASSWWTSGNNYEQYF. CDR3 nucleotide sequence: TGCGCCAGCAGCTGGTGGACTAGCGGGAATAACTACGAGCAGTACTTC.